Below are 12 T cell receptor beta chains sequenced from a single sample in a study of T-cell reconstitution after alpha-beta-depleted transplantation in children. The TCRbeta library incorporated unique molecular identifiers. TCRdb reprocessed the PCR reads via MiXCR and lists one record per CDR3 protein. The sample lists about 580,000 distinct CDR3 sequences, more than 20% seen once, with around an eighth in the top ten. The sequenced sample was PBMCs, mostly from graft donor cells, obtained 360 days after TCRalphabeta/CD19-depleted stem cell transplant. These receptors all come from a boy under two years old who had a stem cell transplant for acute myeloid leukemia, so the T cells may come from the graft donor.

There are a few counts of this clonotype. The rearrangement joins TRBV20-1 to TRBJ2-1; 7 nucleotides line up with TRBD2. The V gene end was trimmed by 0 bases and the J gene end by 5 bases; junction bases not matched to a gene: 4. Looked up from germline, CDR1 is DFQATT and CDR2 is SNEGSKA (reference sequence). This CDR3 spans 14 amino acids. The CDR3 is CSARDELANNEQFF. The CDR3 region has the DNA TGCAGTGCTAGAGATGAACTAGCGAACAATGAGCAGTTCTTC.

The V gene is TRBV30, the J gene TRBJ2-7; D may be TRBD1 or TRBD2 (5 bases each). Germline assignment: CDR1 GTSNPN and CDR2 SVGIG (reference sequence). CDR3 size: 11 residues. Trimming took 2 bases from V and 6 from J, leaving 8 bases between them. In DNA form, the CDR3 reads TGTGCCTGGAGTCCAGGGACCGAGCAGTACTTC. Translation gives CAWSPGTEQYF. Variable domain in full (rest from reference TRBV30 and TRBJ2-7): SQTIHQWPATLVQPVGSPLSLECTVEGTSNPNLYWYRQAAGRGLQLLFYSVGIGQISSEVPQNLSASRPQDRQFILSSKKLLLSDSGFYLCAWSPGTEQYFGPGTRLTVT.

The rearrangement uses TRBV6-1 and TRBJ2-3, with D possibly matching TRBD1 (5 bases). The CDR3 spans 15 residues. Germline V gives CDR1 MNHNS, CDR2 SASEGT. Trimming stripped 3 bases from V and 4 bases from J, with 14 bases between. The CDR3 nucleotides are TGTGCCAGCAGTGAGATCCCAGCAGGGTCAGATACGCAGTATTTT. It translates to CASSEIPAGSDTQYF.

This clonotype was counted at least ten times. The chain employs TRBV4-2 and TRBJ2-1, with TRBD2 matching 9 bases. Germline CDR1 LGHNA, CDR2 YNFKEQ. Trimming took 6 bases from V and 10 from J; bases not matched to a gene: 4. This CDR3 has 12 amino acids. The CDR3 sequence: CASRKRGDEQFF. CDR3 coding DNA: TGTGCCAGCAGAAAGCGGGGGGACGAGCAGTTCTTC.

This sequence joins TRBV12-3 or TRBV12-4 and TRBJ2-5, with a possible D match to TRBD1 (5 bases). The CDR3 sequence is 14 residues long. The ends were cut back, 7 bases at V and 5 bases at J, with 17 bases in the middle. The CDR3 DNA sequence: TGTGCCAGCACATCAGGGTTTGGCCTTGAGACCCAGTACTTC. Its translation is CASTSGFGLETQYF.

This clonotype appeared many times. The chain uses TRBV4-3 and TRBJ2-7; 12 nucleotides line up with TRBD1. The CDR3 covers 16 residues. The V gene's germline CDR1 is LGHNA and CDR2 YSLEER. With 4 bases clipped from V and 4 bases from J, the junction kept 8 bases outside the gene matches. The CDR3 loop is CASSPGTGGAFYEQYF. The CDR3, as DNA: TGCGCCAGCAGCCCTGGGACAGGGGGCGCGTTTTACGAGCAGTACTTC.

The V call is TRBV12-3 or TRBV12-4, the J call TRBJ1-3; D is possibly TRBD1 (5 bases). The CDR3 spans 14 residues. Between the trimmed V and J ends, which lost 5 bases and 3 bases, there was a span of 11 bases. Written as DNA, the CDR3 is TGTGCCAGCAGTCTAGGGACGATTGGAAACACCATATATTTT. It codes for CASSLGTIGNTIYF.

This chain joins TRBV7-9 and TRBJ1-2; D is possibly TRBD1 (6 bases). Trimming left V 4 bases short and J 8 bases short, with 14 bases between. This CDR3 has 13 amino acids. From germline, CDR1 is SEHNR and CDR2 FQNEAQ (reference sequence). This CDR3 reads CASSYGGLRGYTF. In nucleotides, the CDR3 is TGTGCCAGCAGCTACGGGGGGCTACGGGGCTACACCTTC.

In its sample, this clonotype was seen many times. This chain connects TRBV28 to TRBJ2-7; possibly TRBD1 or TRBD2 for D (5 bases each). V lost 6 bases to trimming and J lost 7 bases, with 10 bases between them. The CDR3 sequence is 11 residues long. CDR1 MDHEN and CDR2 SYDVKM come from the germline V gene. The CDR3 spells CASSEGREQYF. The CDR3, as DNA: TGTGCCAGCAGCGAGGGGCGTGAGCAGTACTTC.

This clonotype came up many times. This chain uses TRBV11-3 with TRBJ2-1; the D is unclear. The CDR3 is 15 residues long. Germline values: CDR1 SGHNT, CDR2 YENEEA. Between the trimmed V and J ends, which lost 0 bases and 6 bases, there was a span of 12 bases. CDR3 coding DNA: TGTGCCAGCAGCTTAGATCTGGCAGGATCCAATGAGCAGTTCTTC. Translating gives CASSLDLAGSNEQFF.

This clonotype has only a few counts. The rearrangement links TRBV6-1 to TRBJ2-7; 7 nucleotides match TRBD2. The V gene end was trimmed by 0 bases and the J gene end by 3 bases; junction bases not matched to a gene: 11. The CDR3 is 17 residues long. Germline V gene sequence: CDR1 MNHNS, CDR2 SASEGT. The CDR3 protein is CASSEALGTIPFYEQYF. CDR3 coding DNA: TGTGCCAGCAGTGAAGCGCTCGGGACTATTCCCTTCTACGAGCAGTACTTC.

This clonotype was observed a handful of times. CDR3 region: CASSTFRDRGTHEQYF. DNA for the CDR3: TGTGCCAGCAGTACGTTCCGGGACAGGGGGACCCACGAGCAGTACTTC. The chain uses TRBV6-1 and TRBJ2-7; the match to TRBD1 covers 11 bases. This CDR3 region has 16 residues. Trimming cost V 5 bases and J 5 bases; bases outside gene matches: 11. In germline, CDR1 is MNHNS, CDR2 SASEGT.